The source of this T cell receptor beta chain is a study of T cells in Graves' hyperthyroidism and ophthalmopathy. Amplification targeted TCR beta CDR3 regions from RNA transcripts. The HTBI set primed first-round TCR CDR3 RT-PCR. TCRdb processed the multiplex PCR reads anew with MiXCR; each CDR3 protein has one entry. The data contain a few hundred thousand distinct CDR3 sequences, around 15% of them singletons. With regard to this clonotype: This may arise from a read error, as a much more abundant clone is one base away.

This CDR3 is 14 amino acids long. In germline, CDR1 is DFQATT, CDR2 SNEGSKA (reference sequence). The V and J ends lost 2 bases and 4 bases respectively, with 15 bases between them. The material sequenced was blood. This clonotype was sampled from a woman aged 40 to 55 with Graves' ophthalmopathy. V is TRBV20-1 and J is TRBJ2-7, with D tentatively TRBD2 (5 bases). The CDR3 sequence: CSARTTQRRYEQYF. DNA of the CDR3: TGCAGTGCTAGAACCACTCAGAGGAGGTACGAGCAGTACTTC.